This T cell receptor beta chain comes out of a study of PD-L1 blockade in urothelial cancer. Measured with immunoSEQ multiplex PCR; TCRdb has only the in-frame clones, and not every one. The table lists roughly 53,000 clones, about 83% of them singletons. Germline V gene data show CDR1 as LGHNA and CDR2 as YSLEER. This CDR3 is 13 amino acids long. J lost 9 bases, V lost 1 base, and 3 bases had no gene match. Time point described: pretreatment peripheral blood. The starting material was PBMCs, obtained around atezolizumab (anti-PD-L1) treatment. This chain links TRBV4-3 with TRBJ2-1, with 7 bases that match TRBD1. This clonotype was sampled from a woman aged 55-70 years with urothelial cancer. The CDR3 DNA is TGCGCCAGCAGCCAAGTATCAGGGGGTGAGCAGTTCTTC. The encoded protein is CASSQVSGGEQFF.